The clone carrying this T cell receptor (beta chain) has at least ten counts. No antigen is known for it. Using its own MiXCR run on the RACE reads, TCRdb lists one record per CDR3 protein. The table has 95,000 to 150,000 distinct CDR3 sequences, 11% seen once. The sample comes from a study of human T cells and chemical hapten exposure. Time point indicated: patch test 3, about 24 weeks after DPC sensitization. Treatment denoted: therapeutic diphenylcyclopropenone sensitization with weekly scalp DPC. Study findings and constraints: With patch test score, the counts of PT1 expanded TCRs showed a positive correlation.

The CDR3 is 13 amino acids. Germline trimming cut 4 bases from V and 5 bases from J; bases unmatched to any gene: 5. CDR1 and CDR2 from the germline V gene are DFQATT and SNEGSKA (reference sequence). The chain carries TRBV20-1 and TRBJ2-3, with TRBD2 matching 8 bases. The receptor was isolated from a woman aged 45-65 years with alopecia areata. Some clones in this sample may be carry-over from other donors' samples. The specimen was whole blood, collected in connection with sensitization to the hapten diphenylcyclopropenone (DPC). The CDR3 loop reads CSATPGGKDTQYF. The CDR3 bases are TGCAGTGCTACGCCGGGAGGGAAAGATACGCAGTATTTT.